The T cell receptor beta chain described here comes from a study of vaccination and CD4 T cells after COVID-19. Looking at the study overall: The stimulating agents, overlapping spike peptides, came from SARS-CoV-2, HCoV-NL63, HCoV-OC43 and HCoV-229E. Controls used CEFX viral epitopes (positive), HIV-1 Nef peptides (negative), or no peptide. Study results and limitations: Spike mono-reactivity applied to 304 of 307 vaccine-specific clones detected in convalescent patients.

Treatment in this sample: approximately nine-day PBMC culture with coronavirus spike peptide pools or control peptides (ViraFEST assay). Collection of the unexposed donor's CD4+ T cells took place before the COVID-19 pandemic (2011-2018). TCR sequencing followed the expansion of antigen-specific T cells with peptide pools in ViraFEST. V lost 2 bases, J lost 4 bases, and 8 bases stayed unmatched. Germline V gene lookup returns CDR1 MDHEN and CDR2 SYDVKM. This CDR3 is built from 16 residues. This clonotype was detected only a few times. Its antigen remains unknown. Sequence data for DNA of cultured CD4+ T cells were generated by the Oncomine TCR Beta short-read assay. Genomic DNA was drawn out of CD4+ T cells grown in culture. TCRdb re-analysed the PCR reads in MiXCR, keeping a single row per CDR3 protein. The table records more than 10,000 distinct CDR3 sequences, about 32% of them present only once.

The clonotype was recovered from a human donor in good health. The chain uses TRBV28 and TRBJ1-2, with 9 bases aligning to TRBD1. The material sequenced was CD4+ T cells from blood, cultured in vitro. DNA of the CDR3: TGTGCCAGCAGTTTAACCCATTCGACAGGGGGCTATGGCTACACCTTC. Its protein product is CASSLTHSTGGYGYTF.